The 16 T cell receptor beta chains in this list originate from one sample, sequenced in a study of tumor-infiltrating lymphocytes in localized non-small cell lung cancer. Sequencing used immunoSEQ multiplex PCR; TCRdb keeps in-frame clones, though not all of them. The repertoire holds over 12,000 clones, with 80% to 90% as singletons. Sequences were obtained from lung tumor tissue. These receptors all stem from a human donor with non-small cell lung cancer.

The V gene is TRBV11-2, the J gene TRBJ1-2; D is uncertain. Trimming cost V 4 bases and J 4 bases, with 16 bases left between them. Germline CDR1 SGHAT, CDR2 FQNNGV. The CDR3 spans 15 residues. The CDR3 nucleotides are TGTGCCAGCAGCTCTTCAATTGGATTCGTCTATGGCTACACCTTC. Translated, it gives CASSSSIGFVYGYTF.

The chain couples TRBV5-4 to TRBJ2-1; 7 nucleotides match TRBD1. Losses at the gene ends were 0 bases for V and 7 bases for J; bases not matched to a gene: 10. Germline values: CDR1 SGHNT, CDR2 YYREEE (reference sequence). This CDR3 region has 16 residues. The CDR3 region has the DNA TGTGCCAGCAGCTTGGGTGGACAGGCCAGGGGGAATGAGCAGTTCTTC. Its translation is CASSLGGQARGNEQFF.

The chain uses TRBV7-2 and TRBJ1-6; perhaps TRBD1 as D (5 bases). Trimming removed 2 bases at V and 7 bases at J, with 15 bases between. Germline CDR1 is SGHTA and CDR2 is FQGNSA. CDR3 length: 16 amino acids. CDR3 protein: CASSLHTGLANSPLHF. DNA for the CDR3: TGTGCCAGCAGCTTACACACGGGGCTCGCGAATTCACCCCTCCACTTT.

The CDR3: CASSHSGRPTITDTQYF. The CDR3 nucleotides are TGTGCCAGCAGCCACTCCGGGAGGCCTACCATCACAGATACGCAGTATTTT. The J gene is TRBJ2-3, the V gene TRBV14; the match to TRBD2 covers 7 bases. This CDR3 is 17 amino acids long. The ends lost 3 bases at V and 2 bases at J; junction bases unmatched: 11. Looked up from germline, CDR1 is SGHDN and CDR2 is FVKESK.

This chain joins TRBV5-4 and TRBJ2-7, with 8 bases that match TRBD2. Trimming at V came to 10 bases and at J to 9 bases, leaving 15 bases not matched to a gene. Germline loops: CDR1 SGHNT, CDR2 YYREEE (reference sequence). This CDR3 spans 13 amino acids. The CDR3: CAVSGQREYVQYF. The CDR3 DNA reads TGTGCCGTCTCGGGGCAGCGGGAGTATGTGCAGTACTTC.

The J gene is TRBJ2-7, the V gene TRBV5-1, with D unclear. V was clipped by 0 bases and J by 6 bases, with 25 bases between them. There are 18 residues in the CDR3. Germline CDR1 and CDR2: SGHRS and YFSETQ. The CDR3 DNA sequence: TGCGCCAGCAGCTTGGGTGTATCGGGCCGAACAGTAGTTGGCGAGCAGTACTTC. Translating gives CASSLGVSGRTVVGEQYF.

The chain recombines TRBV16 with TRBJ1-3; unclear D gene. The V and J ends lost 3 bases and 0 bases respectively, with 15 bases between them. Germline assignment: CDR1 KGHSY and CDR2 FQNENV. The length of the CDR3 is 17 residues. CDR3 region: CASSQTVRQTSGNTIYF. The DNA of the CDR3 is TGTGCCAGCAGCCAGACCGTTCGACAAACCTCTGGAAACACCATATATTTT.

The V and J genes are TRBV10-2 and TRBJ2-7; D is unresolved. The CDR3 extends over 12 amino acids. V dropped 2 bases and J dropped 6 bases, with 8 bases sitting between them. Germline assignment: CDR1 WSHSY and CDR2 SAAADI. Here the CDR3 reads CASSERTSEQYF. The CDR3 bases are TGCGCCAGCAGTGAGCGCACCAGCGAGCAGTACTTC.

V and J are TRBV4-2 and TRBJ2-1; possibly TRBD2 for D (7 bases). V shed 1 base and J shed 9 bases, with 13 bases lying between them. Germline CDR1 and CDR2: LGHNA and YNFKEQ. This CDR3 region has 14 residues. CDR3 protein: CASSQAPGGPEQFF. DNA of the CDR3: TGTGCCAGCAGCCAAGCTCCCGGGGGGCCTGAGCAGTTCTTC.

The rearrangement links TRBV10-3 to TRBJ1-2; no clear D. The V gene lost 3 bases and the J gene lost 0 bases, with 8 bases spanning the gap. CDR1 and CDR2 (germline): ENHRY, SYGVKD. The CDR3 is 14 residues long. CDR3 DNA: TGTGCCATCAGTGACAGGCCTGCTAACTATGGCTACACCTTC. Residues: CAISDRPANYGYTF.

The chain employs TRBV4-2 and TRBJ2-7, with a tentative D call TRBD2 (5 bases). CDR1 is LGHNA and CDR2 is YNFKEQ in the germline V gene. The CDR3 is 13 amino acids. Trimming stripped 4 bases from V and 2 bases from J, with 9 bases between. In nucleotides, the CDR3 is TGTGCCAGCAGCCCGCGGGTGCCCTACGAGCAGTACTTC. Translation gives CASSPRVPYEQYF.

The chain links TRBV5-6 to TRBJ2-4, with 7 positions matching TRBD1. This CDR3 comprises 14 residues. V was pared by 0 bases and J by 8 bases, with 5 bases of the junction left unmatched. Per germline, CDR1 SGHDT and CDR2 YYEEEE. The CDR3 sequence is CASSLDRGIDIQYF. DNA of the CDR3: TGTGCCAGCAGCTTGGACAGGGGAATCGACATTCAGTACTTC.

This chain links TRBV7-2 with TRBJ2-3; 7 bases map to TRBD2. Germline-derived CDR1 and CDR2 are SGHTA and FQGNSA. The CDR3 runs 16 residues. Germline trimming cut 1 base from V and 2 bases from J; bases unmatched to any gene: 6. The DNA of the CDR3 is TGTGCCAGCAGCTTAGTTGCGGGGGACCTCACAGATACGCAGTATTTT. Protein product: CASSLVAGDLTDTQYF.

This clone was counted a single time. V is TRBV5-4 and J is TRBJ2-7; 9 nucleotides line up with TRBD2. The J segment lost 6 bases and the V segment lost 4 bases, leaving 5 bases of the junction unmatched. The CDR3 spans 13 residues. Germline V gene lookup returns CDR1 SGHNT and CDR2 YYREEE (reference sequence). CDR3 amino acids: CASSISGSGEQYF. CDR3 nucleotide sequence: TGTGCCAGCAGCATTAGCGGGAGCGGCGAGCAGTACTTC.

The V gene is TRBV25-1, the J gene TRBJ2-1; weak D call: TRBD1 (6 bases). The CDR3 sequence is 12 residues long. The germline V gene encodes CDR1 MGHDK and CDR2 SYGVNS. Between the trimmed V and J ends, which lost 6 bases and 8 bases, there was a span of 11 bases. The chain's CDR3 is CASSLGHYEQFF. In DNA, the CDR3 is TGTGCCAGCAGCCTGGGACACTATGAGCAGTTCTTC.

The chain carries TRBV6-5 and TRBJ1-4; a weak D match, TRBD1 (5 bases). V was cut by 2 bases and J by 7 bases, with 11 bases left in between. This CDR3 is built from 14 residues. The V gene's germline CDR1 is MNHEY and CDR2 SVGAGI. CDR3 sequence reads: CASSYEGRLEKLFF. The CDR3 bases are TGTGCCAGCAGTTACGAGGGGAGGCTTGAAAAACTGTTTTTT.